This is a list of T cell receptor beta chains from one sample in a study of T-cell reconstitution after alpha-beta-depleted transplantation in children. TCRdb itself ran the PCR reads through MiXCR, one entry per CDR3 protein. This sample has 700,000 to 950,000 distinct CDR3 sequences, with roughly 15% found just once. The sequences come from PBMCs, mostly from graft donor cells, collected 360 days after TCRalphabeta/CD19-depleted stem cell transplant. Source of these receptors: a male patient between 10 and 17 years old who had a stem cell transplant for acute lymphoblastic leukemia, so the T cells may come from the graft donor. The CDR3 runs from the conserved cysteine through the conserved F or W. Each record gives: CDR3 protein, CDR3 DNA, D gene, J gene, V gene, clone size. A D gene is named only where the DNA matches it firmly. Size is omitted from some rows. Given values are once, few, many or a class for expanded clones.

CDR3 protein: CASSLAGPTYEQYF
CDR3 DNA: TGTGCCAGCAGCTTAGCGGGCCCTACCTACGAGCAGTACTTC
D gene: -
J gene: TRBJ2-7
V gene: TRBV7-6
clone size: many

CDR3 protein: CASSQAGGGRARVYEQYF
CDR3 DNA: TGCGCCAGCAGCCAAGCCGGGGGCGGGAGGGCTAGAGTCTACGAGCAGTACTTC
D gene: TRBD2
J gene: TRBJ2-7
V gene: TRBV4-1
clone size: few

CDR3 protein: CASSLWAGGVMNTEAFF
CDR3 DNA: TGTGCCAGCAGTTTATGGGCAGGGGGAGTAATGAACACTGAAGCTTTCTTT
D gene: TRBD1
J gene: TRBJ1-1
V gene: TRBV28
clone size: -

CDR3 protein: CASSVSGYEQYF
CDR3 DNA: TGTGCCAGCAGTGTATCCGGTTACGAGCAGTACTTC
D gene: -
J gene: TRBJ2-7
V gene: TRBV2
clone size: -

CDR3 protein: CAISESRAGIAYNEQFF
CDR3 DNA: TGTGCCATCAGTGAGTCTCGAGCGGGAATTGCCTACAATGAGCAGTTCTTC
D gene: TRBD2
J gene: TRBJ2-1
V gene: TRBV10-3
clone size: few

CDR3 protein: CASSLDGMNTEAFF
CDR3 DNA: TGTGCCAGCAGCTTAGACGGCATGAACACTGAAGCTTTCTTT
D gene: -
J gene: TRBJ1-1
V gene: TRBV7-9
clone size: many

CDR3 protein: CASGPWGTSGRALTGELFF
CDR3 DNA: TGTGCTAGTGGCCCATGGGGGACTAGCGGGAGGGCCCTCACCGGGGAGCTGTTTTTT
D gene: TRBD2
J gene: TRBJ2-2
V gene: TRBV12-5
clone size: -

CDR3 protein: CASSPHPFF
CDR3 DNA: TGTGCCAGCAGCCCCCACCCGTTCTTC
D gene: -
J gene: TRBJ2-1
V gene: TRBV7-8
clone size: few

CDR3 protein: CASSGTGRAGNTIYF
CDR3 DNA: TGTGCCAGCAGTGGGACAGGAAGGGCTGGAAACACCATATATTTT
D gene: TRBD1
J gene: TRBJ1-3
V gene: TRBV27
clone size: few

CDR3 protein: CASSYRGGATGELFF
CDR3 DNA: TGTGCCAGCAGTTACAGGGGGGGGGCCACCGGGGAGCTGTTTTTT
D gene: -
J gene: TRBJ2-2
V gene: TRBV6-5
clone size: -

CDR3 protein: CASSATGTGPYF
CDR3 DNA: TGTGCCAGCAGCGCCACCGGGACAGGGCCGTATTTT
D gene: TRBD1
J gene: TRBJ2-3
V gene: TRBV9
clone size: few

CDR3 protein: CASSPGERERRTDTQYF
CDR3 DNA: TGCGCCAGCAGCCCTGGAGAGCGGGAGCGTCGCACAGATACGCAGTATTTT
D gene: TRBD2
J gene: TRBJ2-3
V gene: TRBV5-1
clone size: few

CDR3 protein: CSAPDYNEQFF
CDR3 DNA: TGCAGTGCTCCTGATTACAATGAGCAGTTCTTC
D gene: -
J gene: TRBJ2-1
V gene: TRBV20-1
clone size: many

CDR3 protein: CASSARGGGIGQYF
CDR3 DNA: TGTGCCAGCAGCGCCCGAGGCGGGGGAATAGGGCAGTACTTC
D gene: TRBD2
J gene: TRBJ2-7
V gene: TRBV7-9
clone size: few

CDR3 protein: CSAPQTSDPITDTQYF
CDR3 DNA: TGCAGTGCCCCACAGACTAGCGACCCAATCACAGATACGCAGTATTTT
D gene: TRBD2
J gene: TRBJ2-3
V gene: TRBV20-1
clone size: few

CDR3 protein: CASSFGTSAVF
CDR3 DNA: TGCGCCAGCAGCTTCGGGACTAGCGCTGTTTTT
D gene: TRBD2
J gene: TRBJ2-3
V gene: TRBV5-1
clone size: -

CDR3 protein: CASSARGLNSNQPQHF
CDR3 DNA: TGTGCCAGCAGTGCCCGGGGACTGAATAGCAATCAGCCCCAGCATTTT
D gene: -
J gene: TRBJ1-5
V gene: TRBV6-1
clone size: -

CDR3 protein: CAISGDRGWAGYTF
CDR3 DNA: TGTGCCATCAGCGGGGACAGGGGCTGGGCTGGCTACACCTTC
D gene: TRBD1
J gene: TRBJ1-2
V gene: TRBV10-3
clone size: few

CDR3 protein: CATSREWQGNEKLFF
CDR3 DNA: TGTGCCACCAGCCGAGAATGGCAGGGGAACGAAAAACTGTTTTTT
D gene: -
J gene: TRBJ1-4
V gene: TRBV15
clone size: few

CDR3 protein: CASSPTGDSTNEKLFF
CDR3 DNA: TGTGCCAGCAGCCCGACAGGGGACTCAACTAATGAAAAACTGTTTTTT
D gene: TRBD1
J gene: TRBJ1-4
V gene: TRBV3-1
clone size: -

CDR3 protein: CASSLAPHTREGLVHNEQFF
CDR3 DNA: TGTGCCAGCAGCTTAGCTCCCCATACACGGGAGGGCCTGGTCCACAATGAGCAGTTCTTC
D gene: TRBD2
J gene: TRBJ2-1
V gene: TRBV11-1
clone size: many

CDR3 protein: CATSRGQGATYEQYF
CDR3 DNA: TGTGCCACCAGCAGAGGACAGGGGGCCACCTACGAGCAGTACTTC
D gene: TRBD1
J gene: TRBJ2-7
V gene: TRBV15
clone size: few

CDR3 protein: CASSEPSGRGNEQFF
CDR3 DNA: TGCGCCAGCAGCGAACCTAGCGGGAGGGGCAATGAGCAGTTCTTC
D gene: TRBD2
J gene: TRBJ2-1
V gene: TRBV5-1
clone size: many